This TCR beta chain was captured by sequencing in a study of cytomegalovirus exposure and HLA in healthy donors. Across the study: It was reported in a later analysis that the roughly 120 validation repertoires used the same platform as the 550 to 850 first-cohort repertoires.

Sequencing was performed with immunoSEQ multiplex PCR; in TCRdb, only in-frame clones are kept and a portion is missing. In the table there are around 200,000 clones, about 86% of which are singletons. Looked up from germline, CDR1 is SGHNT and CDR2 is YENEEA. V lost 9 bases and J lost 1, with 15 bases in between. The CDR3 covers 14 residues. The material sequenced was PBMCs. The TCR originated in a woman aged 18 to 35 in good health and CMV-seropositive. The chain joins TRBV11-3 to TRBJ1-1, with unresolved D. CDR3 sequence: CASRPFRGNTEAFF. CDR3 DNA sequence: TGTGCCAGTCGCCCCTTCCGGGGGAACACTGAAGCTTTCTTT.